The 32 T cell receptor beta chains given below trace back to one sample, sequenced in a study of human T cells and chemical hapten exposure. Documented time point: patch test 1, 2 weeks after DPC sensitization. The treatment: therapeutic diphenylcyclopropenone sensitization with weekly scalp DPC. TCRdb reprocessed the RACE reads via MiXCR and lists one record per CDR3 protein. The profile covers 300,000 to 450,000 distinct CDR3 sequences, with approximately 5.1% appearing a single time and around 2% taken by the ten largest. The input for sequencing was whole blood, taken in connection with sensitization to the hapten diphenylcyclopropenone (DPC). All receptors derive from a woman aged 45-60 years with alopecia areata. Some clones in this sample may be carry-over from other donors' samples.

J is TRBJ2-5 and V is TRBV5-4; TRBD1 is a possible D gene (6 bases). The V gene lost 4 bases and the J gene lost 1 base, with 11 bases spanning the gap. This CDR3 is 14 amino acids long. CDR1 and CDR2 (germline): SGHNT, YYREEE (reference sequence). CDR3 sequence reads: CASSGQGSQETQYF. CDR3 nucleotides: TGTGCCAGCAGCGGGCAGGGGTCCCAAGAGACCCAGTACTTC.

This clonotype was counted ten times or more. The CDR3: CAWSRLAGGREQFF. The DNA of the CDR3 is TGTGCCTGGTCAAGACTAGCGGGAGGGCGTGAGCAGTTCTTC. The rearrangement joins TRBV30 to TRBJ2-1; TRBD2 matches 14 bases. Germline CDR1 and CDR2: GTSNPN and SVGIG (reference sequence). The CDR3 consists of 14 residues. J lost 9 bases, V lost 5 bases, and 6 bases had no gene match.

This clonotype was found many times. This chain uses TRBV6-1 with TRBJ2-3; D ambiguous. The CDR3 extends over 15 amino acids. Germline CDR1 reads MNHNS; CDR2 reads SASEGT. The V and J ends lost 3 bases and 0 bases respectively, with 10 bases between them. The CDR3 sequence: CASSEENLSTDTQYF. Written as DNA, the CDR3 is TGTGCCAGCAGTGAGGAGAACTTAAGCACAGATACGCAGTATTTT.

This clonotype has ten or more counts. CDR3: CATSDAAGPQHF. For the CDR3, the DNA is TGTGCCACCAGTGATGCGGCTGGGCCCCAGCATTTT. The rearrangement joins TRBV24-1 to TRBJ1-5; D is uncertain. The ends were cut back, 3 bases at V and 9 bases at J, with 8 bases in the middle. The CDR3 length is 12 residues. Per the germline V gene, CDR1 is KGHDR and CDR2 is SFDVKD.

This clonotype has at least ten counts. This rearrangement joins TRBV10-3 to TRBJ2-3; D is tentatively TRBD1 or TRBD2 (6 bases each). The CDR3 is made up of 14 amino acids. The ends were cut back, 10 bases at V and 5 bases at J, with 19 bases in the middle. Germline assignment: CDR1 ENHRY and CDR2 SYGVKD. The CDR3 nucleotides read TGTGCCACGCAAGAGAGGGGGGCGGAAGATACGCAGTATTTT. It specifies CATQERGAEDTQYF.

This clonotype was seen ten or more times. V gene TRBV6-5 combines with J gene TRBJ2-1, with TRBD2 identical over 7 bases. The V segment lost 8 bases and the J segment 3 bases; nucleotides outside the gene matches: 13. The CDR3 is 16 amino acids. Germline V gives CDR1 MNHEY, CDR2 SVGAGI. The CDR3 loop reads CASAREGSGRYNEQFF. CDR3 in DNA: TGTGCCAGCGCAAGGGAGGGTAGCGGGCGCTACAATGAGCAGTTCTTC.

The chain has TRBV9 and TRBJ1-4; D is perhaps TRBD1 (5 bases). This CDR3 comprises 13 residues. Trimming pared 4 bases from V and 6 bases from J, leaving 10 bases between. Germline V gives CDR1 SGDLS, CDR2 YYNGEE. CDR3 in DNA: TGTGCCAGCAGCTTAGAAGGGGATGAAAAACTGTTTTTT. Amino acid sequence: CASSLEGDEKLFF. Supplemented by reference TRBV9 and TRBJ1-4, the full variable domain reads DSGVTQTPKHLITATGQRVTLRCSPRSGDLSVYWYQQSLDQGLQFLIQYYNGEERAKGNILERFSAQQFPDLHSELNLSSLELGDSALYFCASSLEGDEKLFFGSGTQLSVL.

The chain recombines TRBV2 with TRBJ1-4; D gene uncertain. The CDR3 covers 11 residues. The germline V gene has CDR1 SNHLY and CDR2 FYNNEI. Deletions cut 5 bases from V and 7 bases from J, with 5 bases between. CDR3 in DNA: TGTGCCAGCAGTCGGGTTGAAAAACTGTTTTTT. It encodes CASSRVEKLFF.

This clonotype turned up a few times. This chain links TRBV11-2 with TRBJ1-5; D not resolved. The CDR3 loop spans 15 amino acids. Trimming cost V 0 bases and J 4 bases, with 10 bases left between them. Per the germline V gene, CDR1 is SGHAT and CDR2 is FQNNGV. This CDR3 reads CASSLDPAGNQPQHF. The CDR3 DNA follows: TGTGCCAGCAGCTTAGACCCTGCCGGAAATCAGCCCCAGCATTTT.

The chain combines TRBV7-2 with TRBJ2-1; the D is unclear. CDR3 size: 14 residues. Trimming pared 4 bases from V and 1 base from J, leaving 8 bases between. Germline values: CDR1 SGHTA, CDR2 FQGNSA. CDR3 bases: TGTGCCAGCAGCTACTACCCTTCCTACAATGAGCAGTTCTTC. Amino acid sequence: CASSYYPSYNEQFF.

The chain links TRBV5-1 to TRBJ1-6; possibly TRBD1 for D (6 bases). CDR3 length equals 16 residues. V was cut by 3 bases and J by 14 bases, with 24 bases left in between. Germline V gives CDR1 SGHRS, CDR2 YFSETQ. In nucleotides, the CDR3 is TGCGCCAGCAGCTCGGCACCACAGGGTAAGGATGTGGCCCTCCACTTT. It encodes CASSSAPQGKDVALHF.

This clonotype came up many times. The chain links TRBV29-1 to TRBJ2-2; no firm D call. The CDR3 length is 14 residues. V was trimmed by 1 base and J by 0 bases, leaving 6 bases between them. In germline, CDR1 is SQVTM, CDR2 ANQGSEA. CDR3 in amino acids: CSVEGVPNTGELFF. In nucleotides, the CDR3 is TGCAGCGTTGAAGGGGTCCCGAACACCGGGGAGCTGTTTTTT.

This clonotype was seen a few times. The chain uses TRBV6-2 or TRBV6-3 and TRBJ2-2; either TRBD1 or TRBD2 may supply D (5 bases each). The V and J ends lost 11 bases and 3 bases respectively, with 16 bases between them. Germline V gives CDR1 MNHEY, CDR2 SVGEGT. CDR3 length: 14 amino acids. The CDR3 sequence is CAARTGTDTGELFF. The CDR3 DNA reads TGTGCCGCCCGGACCGGGACCGACACCGGGGAGCTGTTTTTT.

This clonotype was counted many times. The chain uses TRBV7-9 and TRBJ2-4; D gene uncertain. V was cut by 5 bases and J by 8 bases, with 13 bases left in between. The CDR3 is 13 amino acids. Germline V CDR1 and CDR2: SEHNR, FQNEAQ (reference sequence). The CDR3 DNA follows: TGTGCCAGCAGCCCAGATTCAAAGCACATTCAGTACTTC. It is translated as CASSPDSKHIQYF. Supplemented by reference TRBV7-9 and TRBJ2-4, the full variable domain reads DTGVSQNPRHKITKRGQNVTFRCDPISEHNRLYWYRQTLGQGPEFLTYFQNEAQLEKSRLLSDRFSAERPKGSFSTLEIQRTEQGDSAMYLCASSPDSKHIQYFGAGTRLSVL.

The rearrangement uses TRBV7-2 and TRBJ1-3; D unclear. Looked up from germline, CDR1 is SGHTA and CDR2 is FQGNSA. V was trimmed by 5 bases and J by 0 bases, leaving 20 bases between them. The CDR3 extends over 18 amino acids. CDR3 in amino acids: CASSLTDHTTLSGNTIYF. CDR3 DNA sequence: TGTGCCAGCAGCCTTACCGATCACACAACCCTCTCTGGAAACACCATATATTTT.

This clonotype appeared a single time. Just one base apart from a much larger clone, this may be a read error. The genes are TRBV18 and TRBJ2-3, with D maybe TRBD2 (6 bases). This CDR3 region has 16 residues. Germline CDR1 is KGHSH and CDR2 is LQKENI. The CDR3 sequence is CASSPLPGTSTETQYF. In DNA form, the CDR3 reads TGTGCCAGCTCACCCCTTCCAGGGACTTCCACAGAAACGCAGTATTTT.

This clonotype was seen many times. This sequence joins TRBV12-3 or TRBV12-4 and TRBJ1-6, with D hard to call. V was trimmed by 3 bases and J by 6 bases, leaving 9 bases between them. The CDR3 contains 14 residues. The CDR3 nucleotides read TGTGCCAGCAGTTTTACTGGCACTAATTCACCCCTCCACTTT. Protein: CASSFTGTNSPLHF.

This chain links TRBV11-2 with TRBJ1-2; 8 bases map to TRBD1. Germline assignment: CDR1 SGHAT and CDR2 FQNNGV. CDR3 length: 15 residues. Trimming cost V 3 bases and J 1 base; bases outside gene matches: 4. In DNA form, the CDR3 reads TGTGCCAGCAGCTTGGGGACAGGCCTTAACTATGGCTACACCTTC. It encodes CASSLGTGLNYGYTF.

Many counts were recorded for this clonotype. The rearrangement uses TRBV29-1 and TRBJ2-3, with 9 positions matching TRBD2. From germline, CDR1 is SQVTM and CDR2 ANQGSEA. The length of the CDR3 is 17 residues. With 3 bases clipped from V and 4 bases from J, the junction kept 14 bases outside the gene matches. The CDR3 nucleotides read TGCAGCGTTGACAGAGATGCTAGCGGGATTAGAGCAGATACGCAGTATTTT. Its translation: CSVDRDASGIRADTQYF.

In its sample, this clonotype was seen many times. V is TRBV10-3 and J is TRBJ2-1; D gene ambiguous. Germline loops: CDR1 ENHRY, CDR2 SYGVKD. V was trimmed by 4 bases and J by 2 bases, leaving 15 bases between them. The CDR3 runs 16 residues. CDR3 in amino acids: CAISVPDEWPYNEQFF. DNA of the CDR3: TGTGCCATCAGTGTCCCGGACGAGTGGCCCTACAATGAGCAGTTCTTC.

The CDR3 here is CASRSERGAITDTQYF. CDR3 sequence (DNA): TGTGCCAGCAGAAGCGAGCGGGGGGCCATCACAGATACGCAGTATTTT. This rearrangement joins TRBV5-6 to TRBJ2-3, with 9 bases fitting TRBD2. The V gene's germline CDR1 is SGHDT and CDR2 YYEEEE. This CDR3 has 16 residues. With V trimmed by 5 bases and J by 2 bases, 9 bases remained unmatched.

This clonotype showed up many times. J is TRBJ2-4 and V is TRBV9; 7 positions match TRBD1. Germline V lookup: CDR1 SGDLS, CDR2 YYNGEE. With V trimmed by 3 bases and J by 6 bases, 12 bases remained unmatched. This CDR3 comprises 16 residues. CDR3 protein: CASSARRGEGANIQYF. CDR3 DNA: TGTGCCAGCAGCGCCAGAAGAGGTGAGGGGGCAAACATTCAGTACTTC. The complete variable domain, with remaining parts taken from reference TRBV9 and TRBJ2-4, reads DSGVTQTPKHLITATGQRVTLRCSPRSGDLSVYWYQQSLDQGLQFLIQYYNGEERAKGNILERFSAQQFPDLHSELNLSSLELGDSALYFCASSARRGEGANIQYFGAGTRLSVL.

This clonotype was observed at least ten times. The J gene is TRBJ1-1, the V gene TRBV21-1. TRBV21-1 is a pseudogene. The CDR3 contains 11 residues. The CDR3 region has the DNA TGTGCCAGCAGCAATGGGTTTGAAGCTTTCTTT. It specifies CASSNGFEAFF.

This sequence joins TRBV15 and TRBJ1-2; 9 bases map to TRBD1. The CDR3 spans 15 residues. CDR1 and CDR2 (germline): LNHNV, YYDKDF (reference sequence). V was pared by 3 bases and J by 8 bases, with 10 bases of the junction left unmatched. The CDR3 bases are TGTGCCACCAGCAGGGAGGACAGGGGATCTGGCGGCTACACCTTC. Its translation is CATSREDRGSGGYTF.

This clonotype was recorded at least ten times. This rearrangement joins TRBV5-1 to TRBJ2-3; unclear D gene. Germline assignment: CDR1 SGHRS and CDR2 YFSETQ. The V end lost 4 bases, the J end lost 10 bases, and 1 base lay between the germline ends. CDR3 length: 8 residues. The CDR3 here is CASSPQYF. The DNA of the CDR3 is TGCGCCAGCAGCCCGCAGTATTTT.

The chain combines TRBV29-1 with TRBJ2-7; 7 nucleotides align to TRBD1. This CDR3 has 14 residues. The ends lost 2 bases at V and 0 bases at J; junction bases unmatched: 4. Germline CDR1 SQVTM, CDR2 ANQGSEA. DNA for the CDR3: TGCAGCGTTGAAACCCGGGACAGCTCCTACGAGCAGTACTTC. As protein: CSVETRDSSYEQYF.

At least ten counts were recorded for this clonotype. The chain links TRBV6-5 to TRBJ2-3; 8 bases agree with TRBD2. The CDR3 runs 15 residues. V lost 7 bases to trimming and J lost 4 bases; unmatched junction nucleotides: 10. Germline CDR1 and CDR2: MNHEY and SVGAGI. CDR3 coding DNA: TGTGCCAGCAATCTCCGACGGGGGGGCGCAGATACGCAGTATTTT. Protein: CASNLRRGGADTQYF.

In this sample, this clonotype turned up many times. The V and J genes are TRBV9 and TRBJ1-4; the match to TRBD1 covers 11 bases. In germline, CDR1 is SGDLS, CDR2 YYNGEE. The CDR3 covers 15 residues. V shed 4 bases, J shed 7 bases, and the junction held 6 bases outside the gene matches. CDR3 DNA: TGTGCCAGCAGCACCGGACAGGGGGCAGGTGAAAAACTGTTTTTT. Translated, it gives CASSTGQGAGEKLFF.

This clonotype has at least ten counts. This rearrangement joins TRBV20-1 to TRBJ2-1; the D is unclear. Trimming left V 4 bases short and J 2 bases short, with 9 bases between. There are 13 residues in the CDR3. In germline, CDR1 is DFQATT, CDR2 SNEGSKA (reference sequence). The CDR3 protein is CSATSPTYNEQFF. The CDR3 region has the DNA TGCAGTGCTACGTCGCCAACCTACAATGAGCAGTTCTTC.

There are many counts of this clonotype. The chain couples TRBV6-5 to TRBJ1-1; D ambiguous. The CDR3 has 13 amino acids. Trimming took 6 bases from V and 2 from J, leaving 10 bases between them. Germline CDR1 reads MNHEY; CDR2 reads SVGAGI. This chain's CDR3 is CASSLTQNTEAFF. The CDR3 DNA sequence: TGTGCCAGCAGCCTGACACAAAACACTGAAGCTTTCTTT.

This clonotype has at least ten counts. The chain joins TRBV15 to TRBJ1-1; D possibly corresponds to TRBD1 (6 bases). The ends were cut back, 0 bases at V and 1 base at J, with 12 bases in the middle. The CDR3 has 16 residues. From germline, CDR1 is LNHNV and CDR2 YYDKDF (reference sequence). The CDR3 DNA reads TGTGCCACCAGCAGAGACAGGGGAGAGTGGAACACTGAAGCTTTCTTT. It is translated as CATSRDRGEWNTEAFF.

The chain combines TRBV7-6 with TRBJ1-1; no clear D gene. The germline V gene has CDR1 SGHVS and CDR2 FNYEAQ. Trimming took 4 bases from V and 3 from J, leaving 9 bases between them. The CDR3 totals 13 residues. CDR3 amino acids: CASSSTVDTEAFF. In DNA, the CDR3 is TGTGCCAGCAGCTCTACAGTGGACACTGAAGCTTTCTTT.